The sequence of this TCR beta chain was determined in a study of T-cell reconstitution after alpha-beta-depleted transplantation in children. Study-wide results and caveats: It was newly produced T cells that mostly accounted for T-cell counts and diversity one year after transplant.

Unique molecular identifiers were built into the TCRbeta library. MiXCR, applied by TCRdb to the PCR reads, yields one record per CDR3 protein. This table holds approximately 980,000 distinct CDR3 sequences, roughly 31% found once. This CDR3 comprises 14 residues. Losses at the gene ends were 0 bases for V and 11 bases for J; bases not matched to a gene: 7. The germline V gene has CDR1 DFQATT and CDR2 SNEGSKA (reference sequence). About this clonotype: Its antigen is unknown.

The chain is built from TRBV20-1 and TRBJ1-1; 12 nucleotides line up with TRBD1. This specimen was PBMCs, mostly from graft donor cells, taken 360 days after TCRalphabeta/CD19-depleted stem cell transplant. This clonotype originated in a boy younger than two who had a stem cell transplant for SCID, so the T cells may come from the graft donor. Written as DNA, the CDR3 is TGCAGTGCTAGAGAGGGACAGGGGGCGCGGACTGCTTTCTTT. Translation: CSAREGQGARTAFF.